One T cell receptor (beta chain) is described in this entry. Its antigen is currently unknown. These data belong to a study of cytomegalovirus exposure and HLA in healthy donors. PCR primers comprised 60 Vbeta and 13 Jbeta primers. The method was immunoSEQ multiplex PCR; TCRdb's version includes in-frame clones alone and lacks a portion of them. Of 55,000 to 70,000 clones listed, over 75% were seen once; the top ten hold about 5.5%. General observations from the study: Later analysis showed TCR association rates varying by HLA locus, highest for DRB1 and lowest for HLA-C. Rarity held for most TCR sequences, but there were some public TCRs that occurred in many donors.

CDR3 size: 14 residues. Per the germline V gene, CDR1 is SGHVS and CDR2 is FNYEAQ. Trimming left V 5 bases short and J 6 bases short, with 17 bases between. The sequenced material came from PBMCs. The sequence derives from a male donor in good health and CMV-seropositive. The genes are TRBV7-6 and TRBJ2-7; perhaps TRBD2 as D (6 bases). The CDR3 DNA reads TGTGCCAGCAGCCCCGGGCCGGTGCGGGGCGAGCAGTACTTC. Translating it yields CASSPGPVRGEQYF.